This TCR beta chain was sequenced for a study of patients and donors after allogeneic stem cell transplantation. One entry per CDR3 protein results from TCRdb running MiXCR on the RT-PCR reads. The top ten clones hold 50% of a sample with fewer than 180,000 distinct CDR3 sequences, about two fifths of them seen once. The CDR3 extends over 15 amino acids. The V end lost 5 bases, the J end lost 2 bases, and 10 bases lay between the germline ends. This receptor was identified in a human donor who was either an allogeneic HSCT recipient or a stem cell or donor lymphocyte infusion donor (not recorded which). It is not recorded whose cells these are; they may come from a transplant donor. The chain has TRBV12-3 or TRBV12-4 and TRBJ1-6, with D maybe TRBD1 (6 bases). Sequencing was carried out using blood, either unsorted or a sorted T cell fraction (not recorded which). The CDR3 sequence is CASSTGWTYNSPLHF. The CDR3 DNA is TGTGCCAGCAGTACAGGGTGGACCTATAATTCACCCCTCCACTTT.